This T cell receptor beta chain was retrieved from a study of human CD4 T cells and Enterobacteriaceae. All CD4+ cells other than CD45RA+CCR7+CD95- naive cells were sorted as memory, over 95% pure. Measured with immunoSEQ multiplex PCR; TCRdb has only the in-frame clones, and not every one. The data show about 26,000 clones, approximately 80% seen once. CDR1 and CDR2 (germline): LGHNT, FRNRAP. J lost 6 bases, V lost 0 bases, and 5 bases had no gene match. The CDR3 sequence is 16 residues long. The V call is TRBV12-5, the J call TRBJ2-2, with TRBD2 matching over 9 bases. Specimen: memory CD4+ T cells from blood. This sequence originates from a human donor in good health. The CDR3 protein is CASGLVLAGQSGELFF. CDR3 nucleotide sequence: TGTGCTAGTGGTTTGGTTCTAGCGGGGCAGTCCGGGGAGCTGTTTTTT.